The clone carrying this T cell receptor beta chain came up a few times. Its antigen is currently unknown. Losses at the gene ends were 8 bases for V and 4 bases for J; bases not matched to a gene: 7. The CDR3 covers 14 residues. The germline gives CDR1 SGHTA, CDR2 FQGNSA. The sample originates from a study of blood T cells in healthy people across ages. Study results and caveats: TCR beta diversity, measured per million T cells, fell in a roughly linear way with age. The donors' CMV status was not determined, possibly confounding changes in expanded clonotypes.

Isolated PBMCs totaled at least 7 million in each sample. Alongside a J-beta primer mix, a sample-barcoded 5' primer served in a second PCR lasting about 6 to 12 cycles. The yield of each sample was at least 2.5 million CDR3-containing paired-end reads. TCRdb itself ran the 5' RACE reads through MiXCR, one entry per CDR3 protein. The data contain nearly 800,000 distinct CDR3 sequences, approximately 53% of them singletons. The specimen sequenced was blood. This receptor was taken from a man between 35 and 55 years old in good health. The chain carries TRBV7-2 and TRBJ1-5, with 8 bases lining up with TRBD1. CDR3 in amino acids: CASGWTGINQPQHF. Written as DNA, the CDR3 is TGTGCCAGCGGGTGGACAGGGATAAATCAGCCCCAGCATTTT.